These 17 T cell receptor beta chains were all obtained from the same sample, sequenced in a study of long-term antiretroviral therapy in people with HIV. At survey level, the immunoSEQ assay was run in its v3.0 version. Measured with immunoSEQ multiplex PCR; TCRdb has only the in-frame clones, and not every one. The table includes some 11,000 clones, under 85% detected once. Sequences were derived from unsorted PBMCs, sampled 3.4 years after starting antiretroviral therapy. The source is a man aged 35 to 55 with HIV.

The chain recombines TRBV9 with TRBJ2-7; 14 bases match TRBD2. V lost 3 bases, J lost 4 bases, and 3 bases stayed unmatched. The CDR3 is made up of 15 amino acids. In germline, CDR1 is SGDLS, CDR2 YYNGEE. The CDR3: CASSEGLAGVYEQYF. In DNA form, the CDR3 reads TGTGCCAGCAGCGAGGGACTAGCGGGAGTATACGAGCAGTACTTC.

This clone came up once. The chain carries TRBV20-1 and TRBJ2-7; tentative D call: TRBD2 (5 bases). This CDR3 spans 11 amino acids. Germline CDR1 reads DFQATT; CDR2 reads SNEGSKA (reference sequence). Between the trimmed V and J ends, which lost 5 bases and 6 bases, there was a span of 11 bases. This chain's CDR3 is CSAPLRGEQYF. In DNA form, the CDR3 reads TGCAGTGCTCCCCTCCGGGGCGAGCAGTACTTC.

The chain carries TRBV5-4 and TRBJ1-2; a possible D gene is TRBD1 (5 bases). Germline CDR1 and CDR2: SGHNT and YYREEE (reference sequence). Trimming stripped 0 bases from V and 7 bases from J, with 19 bases between. The length of the CDR3 is 16 residues. CDR3 sequence reads: CASSLERGLTPGGYTF. The CDR3 DNA follows: TGTGCCAGCAGCTTGGAACGGGGACTGACGCCGGGTGGCTACACCTTC.

V is TRBV5-4 and J is TRBJ2-5, with D uncertain. The V and J ends lost 4 bases and 2 bases respectively, with 9 bases between them. Germline values: CDR1 SGHNT, CDR2 YYREEE (reference sequence). The CDR3 runs 13 residues. The DNA for the CDR3 is TGTGCCAGCAGCCGTGACACACAAGAGACCCAGTACTTC. Translated: CASSRDTQETQYF.

The V and J genes are TRBV5-4 and TRBJ2-1, with 11 bases matching TRBD2. CDR1 and CDR2 from the germline V gene are SGHNT and YYREEE (reference sequence). The CDR3 extends over 14 amino acids. Unmatched junction bases numbered 2, after V lost 8 bases and J lost 1 base. CDR3 nucleotide sequence: TGTGCCAGTCCTAGCGGGAGGTCCTACAATGAGCAGTTCTTC. Translated, it gives CASPSGRSYNEQFF.

This clone was counted a few times. The chain is built from TRBV5-5 and TRBJ1-1; no clear D gene. The CDR3 runs to 12 residues. Trimming left V 0 bases short and J 7 bases short, with 7 bases between. CDR1 SGHKS and CDR2 YYEKEE come from the germline V gene (reference sequence). CDR3 in DNA: TGTGCCAGCAGCTTGGTGGACTTTGAAGCTTTCTTT. Protein product: CASSLVDFEAFF.

This clone occurred a few times. The V call is TRBV5-1, the J call TRBJ1-2; 7 bases are a match to TRBD1. The junction had 3 bases not matched to a gene; V was cut back by 2 bases and J by 2 bases. Germline-derived CDR1 and CDR2 are SGHRS and YFSETQ. This CDR3 region has 14 residues. CDR3 amino acids: CASSFGTANYGYTF. The CDR3 nucleotides are TGCGCCAGCAGCTTCGGGACAGCAAACTATGGCTACACCTTC.

The table lists this clone with a few counts. The chain recombines TRBV2 with TRBJ1-1, with D maybe TRBD1 (5 bases). Trimming stripped 0 bases from V and 4 bases from J, with 6 bases between. The CDR3 runs 13 residues. In germline, CDR1 is SNHLY, CDR2 FYNNEI. In DNA form, the CDR3 reads TGTGCCAGCAGTGAAGCGGGGGGCACTGAAGCTTTCTTT. This translates into CASSEAGGTEAFF.

The genes are TRBV27 and TRBJ2-1; a weak D match, TRBD1 (6 bases). Germline CDR1 is MNHEY and CDR2 is SMNVEV (reference sequence). The CDR3 is 16 residues long. Trimming took off 7 bases at V and 7 bases at J, with 23 bases between the two ends. The CDR3 loop is CASISRGGVGLNEQFF. The CDR3 DNA reads TGTGCCAGCATATCCAGGGGTGGGGTAGGTCTGAATGAGCAGTTCTTC.

CDR3 DNA: TGCGCCAGCAGCTTGGGGGCTAGCGGGATACGTAGCTCCTACAATGAGCAGTTCTTC. Protein sequence: CASSLGASGIRSSYNEQFF. The chain employs TRBV5-1 and TRBJ2-1, with TRBD2 matching over 9 bases. The CDR3 contains 19 residues. Germline CDR1 reads SGHRS; CDR2 reads YFSETQ. V shed 0 bases, J shed 0 bases, and the junction held 10 bases outside the gene matches.

The chain combines TRBV6-5 with TRBJ2-7; D is undetermined. The germline V gene has CDR1 MNHEY and CDR2 SVGAGI. The V end was cut by 6 bases, the J end by 6 bases, with 15 bases between. This CDR3 has 13 amino acids. CDR3 loop: CASRTPLVSEQYF. For the CDR3, the DNA is TGTGCCAGCAGAACCCCTCTAGTAAGCGAGCAGTACTTC.

The chain joins TRBV11-1 to TRBJ2-3, with 13 bases that match TRBD2. Losses at the gene ends were 5 bases for V and 2 bases for J; bases not matched to a gene: 4. This CDR3 has 16 amino acids. CDR1 is SGHAT and CDR2 is FQDESV in the germline V gene (reference sequence). The CDR3 bases are TGTGCCAGCAGCACGGGACTAGCGGGACCCACAGATACGCAGTATTTT. Protein: CASSTGLAGPTDTQYF. The full variable domain, in which reference TRBV11-1 and TRBJ2-3 provide the parts outside the CDR3, is EAEVAQSPRYKITEKSQAVAFWCDPISGHATLYWYRQILGQGPELLVQFQDESVVDDSQLPKDRFSAERLKGVDSTLKIQPAELGDSAMYLCASSTGLAGPTDTQYFGPGTRLTVL.

This sequence joins TRBV27 and TRBJ1-5; 8 positions match TRBD1. The CDR3 is 15 residues long. Per germline, CDR1 MNHEY and CDR2 SMNVEV (reference sequence). J lost 6 bases, V lost 5 bases, and 9 bases had no gene match. The CDR3 reads CASSARDRHSQPQHF. The CDR3 nucleotides read TGTGCCAGCAGTGCCCGGGACAGGCATAGTCAGCCCCAGCATTTT.

Notes on this clone: Other DNA sequences within the sample encode an identical CDR3. The chain employs TRBV5-4 and TRBJ2-5; D unresolved. V lost 0 bases, J lost 1 base, and 7 bases lay in between. This CDR3 is built from 14 residues. Germline V gene sequence: CDR1 SGHNT, CDR2 YYREEE (reference sequence). The CDR3 coding sequence is TGTGCCAGCAGCTTGGCTGGAGCCCAAGAGACCCAGTACTTC. Amino acids: CASSLAGAQETQYF.

V gene TRBV11-2 combines with J gene TRBJ2-1, with D tentatively TRBD2 (5 bases). The CDR3 loop spans 14 amino acids. Germline V gene lookup returns CDR1 SGHAT and CDR2 FQNNGV. V was trimmed by 2 bases and J by 8 bases, leaving 13 bases between them. The CDR3 nucleotides are TGTGCCAGCAGCTTACGCGGGCAGCACGATGAGCAGTTCTTC. Translation: CASSLRGQHDEQFF.

This chain connects TRBV7-2 to TRBJ1-5; D is unresolved. V was trimmed by 4 bases and J by 8 bases, leaving 18 bases between them. CDR3 length equals 15 residues. Germline V gene data show CDR1 as SGHTA and CDR2 as FQGNSA. The CDR3 region is CASSYSSANFEPQHF. CDR3 DNA sequence: TGTGCCAGCAGCTATAGTTCCGCTAACTTCGAGCCCCAGCATTTT.

The chain is built from TRBV29-1 and TRBJ2-3; D is undetermined. The CDR3 runs 17 residues. From germline, CDR1 is SQVTM and CDR2 ANQGSEA. V was trimmed by 3 bases and J by 1 base, leaving 20 bases between them. Here the CDR3 reads CSVDDMAPASRTDTQYF. The DNA of the CDR3 is TGCAGCGTTGATGATATGGCTCCCGCCTCCCGCACAGATACGCAGTATTTT.